This T cell receptor (beta chain) is drawn from a study of blood T cell repertoires in COVID-19. Study-level background: Sources were T cells, B-cell-depleted T cells, or PBMCs; the material itself was cDNA or gDNA.

Recruits, aged 18 to 89 years, lived in 25 or so US areas. Cohort placement rested on clinical history that participants reported themselves. Among Cohort 3 donors, those recovered had two negative PCRs, clearance, or symptom resolution. Sequenced by immunoSEQ multiplex PCR; TCRdb stores in-frame clones only, minus some. The sample has roughly 360,000 clones; over 75% are singletons. This CDR3 spans 16 amino acids. Germline CDR1 is SGHRS and CDR2 is YFSETQ. With 0 bases clipped from V and 9 bases from J, the junction kept 10 bases outside the gene matches. The sequencing sample was made of PBMCs or T cells enriched from blood (not recorded which). The sequence was collected from a man between 25 and 39 years old who had recovered from COVID-19. This sequence joins TRBV5-1 and TRBJ2-1; TRBD1 agrees at 9 bases. The CDR3 DNA sequence: TGCGCCAGCAGCTTGGCAGGGACAGGGTCAAGGCGTGAGCAGTTCTTC. It encodes CASSLAGTGSRREQFF.